This passage covers 18 T cell receptor beta chains from one sample sequenced in a study of cytomegalovirus exposure and HLA in healthy donors. The PCR made use of 60 Vbeta and 13 Jbeta primers. Repertoires were generated with immunoSEQ multiplex PCR, while TCRdb's copy carries only in-frame clones and drops some. The sample shows fewer than 65,000 clones, over 80% of them seen only once. The sequenced sample consisted of PBMCs. Receptors were obtained from a man between 25 and 39 years old in good health and CMV-seronegative.

The rearrangement joins TRBV7-6 to TRBJ2-7; 8 nucleotides match TRBD2. CDR3 length equals 15 residues. The V gene's germline CDR1 is SGHVS and CDR2 FNYEAQ. Germline trimming cut 4 bases from V and 5 bases from J; bases unmatched to any gene: 10. The CDR3 DNA is TGTGCCAGCAGCTCTTCGGGAGGGCCCTCGAACGAGCAGTACTTC. This encodes CASSSSGGPSNEQYF.

This chain joins TRBV6-6 and TRBJ1-1, with D tentatively TRBD1 (6 bases). This CDR3 comprises 15 residues. Between the trimmed V and J ends, which lost 5 bases and 3 bases, there was a span of 16 bases. Germline loops: CDR1 MNHNY, CDR2 SVGAGI (reference sequence). CDR3 in amino acids: CASSLGGGVDTEAFF. CDR3 in DNA: TGTGCCAGCAGTCTTGGGGGGGGCGTCGACACTGAAGCTTTCTTT.

This clone was seen just once. V usage is TRBV29-1 and J usage is TRBJ2-1; TRBD2 matches at 7 bases. Trimming cost V 6 bases and J 8 bases; bases outside gene matches: 16. The CDR3 loop spans 15 amino acids. Germline CDR1 reads SQVTM; CDR2 reads ANQGSEA. DNA of the CDR3: TGCAGCGTCGCACCTGACGCCTGGGGGGGGGATGAGCAGTTCTTC. This encodes CSVAPDAWGGDEQFF.

J is TRBJ2-7 and V is TRBV4-1, with D maybe TRBD1 (6 bases). The CDR3 is 13 residues long. Trimming cost V 5 bases and J 5 bases, with 13 bases left between them. CDR1 MGHRA and CDR2 YSYEKL come from the germline V gene. The CDR3 reads CASSFRTGNEQYF. CDR3 DNA sequence: TGCGCCAGCAGCTTTCGTACAGGGAACGAGCAGTACTTC.

V usage is TRBV2 and J usage is TRBJ2-1, with 12 bases lining up with TRBD2. Germline CDR1 and CDR2: SNHLY and FYNNEI. V lost 7 bases and J lost 2; bases outside the gene matches: 3. The CDR3 is 15 amino acids. In nucleotides, the CDR3 is TGTGCCAGCAAACCTAGCGGGGGGGCCTACAATGAGCAGTTCTTC. Translating it yields CASKPSGGAYNEQFF. Complete variable domain (other parts from reference TRBV2 and TRBJ2-1): EPEVTQTPSHQVTQMGQEVILRCVPISNHLYFYWYRQILGQKVEFLVSFYNNEISEKSEIFDDQFSVERPDGSNFTLKIRSTKLEDSAMYFCASKPSGGAYNEQFFGPGTRLTVL.

As concerns this clone: Different DNA sequences within this sample yield the same CDR3. This chain connects TRBV4-1 to TRBJ1-2; 7 bases line up with TRBD1. CDR1 and CDR2 (germline): MGHRA, YSYEKL. V lost 3 bases and J lost 6; bases outside the gene matches: 10. The CDR3 has 15 amino acids. This chain's CDR3 is CASSHSGGGTDGYTF. The CDR3 region has the DNA TGCGCCAGCAGCCATTCGGGAGGGGGCACCGATGGCTACACCTTC.

The chain uses TRBV28 and TRBJ1-2, with TRBD1 matching over 9 bases. This CDR3 region has 14 residues. Per the germline V gene, CDR1 is MDHEN and CDR2 is SYDVKM. The V segment lost 5 bases and the J segment 4 bases; nucleotides outside the gene matches: 5. The CDR3 nucleotides read TGTGCCAGCAGTCTCTCGGGACAGGGCTATGGCTACACCTTC. The encoded protein is CASSLSGQGYGYTF.

The CDR3 DNA is TGTGCCAGCAGTCGCGGACTAGCGGGGGCCCAAGAGACCCAGTACTTC. The encoded protein is CASSRGLAGAQETQYF. The chain uses TRBV7-9 and TRBJ2-5; TRBD2 aligns across 13 bases. CDR3 length: 16 residues. Trimming removed 6 bases from V and 1 base from J; junction bases left unmatched: 5. Germline V CDR1 and CDR2: SEHNR, FQNEAQ (reference sequence).

The chain uses TRBV7-8 and TRBJ2-1; 14 bases are shared with TRBD2. The CDR3 sequence is 16 residues long. V shed 5 bases and J 4 bases; nucleotides not matched to a gene: 4. Germline assignment: CDR1 SGHVS and CDR2 FQNEAQ. CDR3 DNA: TGTGCCAGCAGCGGAGGACTAGCGGGGGGTTACAATGAGCAGTTCTTC. This gives the protein CASSGGLAGGYNEQFF.

J is TRBJ2-1 and V is TRBV2; the match to TRBD2 covers 8 bases. There are 13 residues in the CDR3. Germline values: CDR1 SNHLY, CDR2 FYNNEI. The V and J ends lost 6 bases and 6 bases, in that order; junction bases with no gene match: 4. The CDR3 DNA reads as TGTGCCAGCAGCCGGACTAGCTTCAATGAGCAGTTCTTC. It encodes CASSRTSFNEQFF.

The V gene is TRBV5-4, the J gene TRBJ1-2; possibly TRBD1 for D (6 bases). Germline V lookup: CDR1 SGHNT, CDR2 YYREEE (reference sequence). Trimming removed 0 bases at V and 2 bases at J, with 8 bases between. The CDR3 has 14 residues. The CDR3 DNA follows: TGTGCCAGCAGCTTGGATGACAGGAACTATGGCTACACCTTC. Protein sequence: CASSLDDRNYGYTF.

This clone was seen more than once but under ten times. The CDR3 region is CASITGAEGNTIYF. The DNA of the CDR3 is TGTGCCAGCATCACAGGGGCTGAGGGAAACACCATATATTTT. The rearrangement joins TRBV6-1 to TRBJ1-3; 7 nucleotides line up with TRBD1. This CDR3 is built from 14 residues. Germline trimming cut 7 bases from V and 4 bases from J; bases unmatched to any gene: 7. CDR1 MNHNS and CDR2 SASEGT come from the germline V gene.

The V and J genes are TRBV9 and TRBJ1-1; TRBD1 is a possible D gene (5 bases). Germline V gene data show CDR1 as SGDLS and CDR2 as YYNGEE. The CDR3 loop spans 16 amino acids. V was clipped by 1 base and J by 0 bases, with 13 bases between them. DNA for the CDR3: TGTGCCAGCAGCGTAAGAGTCAAGGGGATGAACACTGAAGCTTTCTTT. This translates into CASSVRVKGMNTEAFF. Drawing the rest from reference TRBV9 and TRBJ1-1, the complete variable domain is DSGVTQTPKHLITATGQRVTLRCSPRSGDLSVYWYQQSLDQGLQFLIQYYNGEERAKGNILERFSAQQFPDLHSELNLSSLELGDSALYFCASSVRVKGMNTEAFFGQGTRLTVV.

The DNA for the CDR3 is TGTGCCAGCAGCTTTCCGGGACTATACAATGAGCAGTTCTTC. Translating it yields CASSFPGLYNEQFF. V usage is TRBV7-2 and J usage is TRBJ2-1; TRBD2 agrees at 7 bases. The CDR3 extends over 14 amino acids. Germline V gene lookup returns CDR1 SGHTA and CDR2 FQGNSA. Trimming at V came to 3 bases and at J to 4 bases, leaving 3 bases not matched to a gene.

The J gene is TRBJ2-1, the V gene TRBV7-8; no firm D call. The CDR3 is made up of 16 amino acids. V lost 0 bases and J lost 0, with 9 bases in between. Per germline, CDR1 SGHVS and CDR2 FQNEAQ. The chain's CDR3 is CASSLAYVSSYNEQFF. The CDR3 nucleotides read TGTGCCAGCAGCTTAGCGTACGTGAGCTCCTACAATGAGCAGTTCTTC.

The V gene is TRBV11-3, the J gene TRBJ2-1; perhaps TRBD1 as D (6 bases). The CDR3 extends over 13 amino acids. The V gene lost 4 bases and the J gene lost 4 bases, with 8 bases spanning the gap. CDR1 and CDR2 from the germline V gene are SGHNT and YENEEA. CDR3 in DNA: TGTGCCAGCAGCTCGACAGGTTACAATGAGCAGTTCTTC. This sequence encodes CASSSTGYNEQFF.

The rearrangement links TRBV7-8 to TRBJ1-3; no reliable D call. V gave up 2 bases and J gave up 5 bases, with 10 bases separating them. This CDR3 is 14 amino acids long. Germline V gene sequence: CDR1 SGHVS, CDR2 FQNEAQ. The CDR3 is CASSLTESRNTIYF. The DNA for the CDR3 is TGTGCCAGCAGCTTAACAGAATCTCGAAACACCATATATTTT.

There are a few counts of this clone. The chain is built from TRBV9 and TRBJ1-6; no definite D call. Trimming took off 0 bases at V and 8 bases at J, with 12 bases between the two ends. The CDR3 runs 15 residues. CDR1 is SGDLS, CDR2 YYNGEE, per germline. CDR3 amino acids: CASSVDARLHSPLHF. The DNA of the CDR3 is TGTGCCAGCAGCGTAGACGCCAGGCTACATTCACCCCTCCACTTT.